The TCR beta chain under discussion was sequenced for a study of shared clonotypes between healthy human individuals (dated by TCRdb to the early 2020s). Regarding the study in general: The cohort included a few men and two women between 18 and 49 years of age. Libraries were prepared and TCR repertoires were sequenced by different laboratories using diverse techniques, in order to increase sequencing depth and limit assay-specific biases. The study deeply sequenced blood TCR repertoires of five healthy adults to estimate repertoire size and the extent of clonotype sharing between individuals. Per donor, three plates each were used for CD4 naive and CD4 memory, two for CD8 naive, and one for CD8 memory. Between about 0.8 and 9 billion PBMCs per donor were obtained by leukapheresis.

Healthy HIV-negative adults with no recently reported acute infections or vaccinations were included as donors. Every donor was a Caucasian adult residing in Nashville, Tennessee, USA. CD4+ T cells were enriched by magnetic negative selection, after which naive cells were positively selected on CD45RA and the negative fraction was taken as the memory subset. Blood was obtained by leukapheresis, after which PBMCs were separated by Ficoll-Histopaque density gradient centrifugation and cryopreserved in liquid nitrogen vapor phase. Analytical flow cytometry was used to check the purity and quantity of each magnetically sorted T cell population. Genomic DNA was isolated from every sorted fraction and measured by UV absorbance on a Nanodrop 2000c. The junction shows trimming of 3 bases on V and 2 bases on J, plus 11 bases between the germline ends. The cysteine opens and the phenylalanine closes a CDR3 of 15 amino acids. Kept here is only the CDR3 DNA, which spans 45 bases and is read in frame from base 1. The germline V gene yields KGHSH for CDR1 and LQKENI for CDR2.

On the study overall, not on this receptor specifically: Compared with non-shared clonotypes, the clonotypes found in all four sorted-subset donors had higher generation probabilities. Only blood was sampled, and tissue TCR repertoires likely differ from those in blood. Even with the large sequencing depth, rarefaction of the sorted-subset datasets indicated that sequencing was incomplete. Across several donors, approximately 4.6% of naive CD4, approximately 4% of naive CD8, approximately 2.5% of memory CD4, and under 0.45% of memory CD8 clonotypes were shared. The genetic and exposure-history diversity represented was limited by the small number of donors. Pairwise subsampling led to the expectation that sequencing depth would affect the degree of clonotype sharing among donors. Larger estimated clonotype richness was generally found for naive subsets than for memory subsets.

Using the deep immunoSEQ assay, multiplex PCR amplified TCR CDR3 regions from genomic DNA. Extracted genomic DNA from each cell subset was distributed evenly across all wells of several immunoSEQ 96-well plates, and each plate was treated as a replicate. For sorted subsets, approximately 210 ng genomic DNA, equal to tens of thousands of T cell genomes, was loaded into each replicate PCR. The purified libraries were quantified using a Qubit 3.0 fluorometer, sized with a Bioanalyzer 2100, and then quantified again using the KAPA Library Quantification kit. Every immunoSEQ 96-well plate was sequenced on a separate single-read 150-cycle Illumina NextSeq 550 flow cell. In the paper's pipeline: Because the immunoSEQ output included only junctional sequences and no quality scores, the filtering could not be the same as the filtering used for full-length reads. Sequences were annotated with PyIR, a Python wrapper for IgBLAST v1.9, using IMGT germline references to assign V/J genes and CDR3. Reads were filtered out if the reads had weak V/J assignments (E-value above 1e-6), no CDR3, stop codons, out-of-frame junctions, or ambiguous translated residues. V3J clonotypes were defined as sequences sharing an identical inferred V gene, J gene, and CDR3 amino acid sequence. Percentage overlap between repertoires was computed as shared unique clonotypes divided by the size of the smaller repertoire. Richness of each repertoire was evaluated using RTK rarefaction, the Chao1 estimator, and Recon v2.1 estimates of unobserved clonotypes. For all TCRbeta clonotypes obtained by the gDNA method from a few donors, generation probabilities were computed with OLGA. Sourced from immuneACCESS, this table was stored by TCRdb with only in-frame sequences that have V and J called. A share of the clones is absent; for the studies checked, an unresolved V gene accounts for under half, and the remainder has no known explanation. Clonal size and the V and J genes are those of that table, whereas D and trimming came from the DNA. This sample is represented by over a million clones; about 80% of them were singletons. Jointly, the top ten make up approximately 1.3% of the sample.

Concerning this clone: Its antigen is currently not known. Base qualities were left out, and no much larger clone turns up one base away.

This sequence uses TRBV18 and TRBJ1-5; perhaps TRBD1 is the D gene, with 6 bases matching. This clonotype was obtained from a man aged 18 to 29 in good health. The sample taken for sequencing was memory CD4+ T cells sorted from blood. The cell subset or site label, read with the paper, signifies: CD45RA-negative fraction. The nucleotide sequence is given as TGTGCCAGCTCACCCCGGGGGCAGGGCAATCAGCCCCAGCATTTT. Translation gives CASSPRGQGNQPQHF.